The clone carrying this T cell receptor (beta chain) has only a few counts. Antigen unknown. This record belongs to a study of regulatory T cells in long-lasting Graves disease. Study summary: Newly diagnosed Graves' patients took antithyroid drugs under 3 months.

Study findings and constraints: Possibly, too few samples lowered accuracy.

Time point indicated: newly diagnosed GD, antithyroid drugs for less than 3 months. PBMC RNA served as the TCR library source. The CDR3 is made up of 15 amino acids. The germline V and J ends were trimmed by 0 bases and 3 bases, with 12 bases remaining between them. The V gene's germline CDR1 is SGHTA and CDR2 FQGNSA. iRepertoire HTBI primers and Arm-PCR of CDR3 regions built TCR beta libraries. TCRdb recomputed calls from the multiplex PCR reads with MiXCR, one row per CDR3 protein. The table shows about 470,000 distinct CDR3 sequences, with 15% occurring only once. These data also featured in a second study, about T cells in Graves' hyperthyroidism and ophthalmopathy. As that study records: Every diagnosis used clinical symptoms, serum thyroxine and TRAb, thyroid ultrasound and orbital computed tomography.

This TCR came from a woman aged 30 to 39 with Graves disease. The specimen was peripheral blood mononuclear cells (PBMCs), collected at new diagnosis, from a patient treated with antithyroid drugs. This chain joins TRBV7-2 and TRBJ2-7; D is possibly TRBD1 or TRBD2 (7 bases each). The CDR3 sequence: CASSLAGGGRYEQYF. DNA for the CDR3: TGTGCCAGCAGCTTAGCGGGAGGGGGCCGCTACGAGCAGTACTTC.